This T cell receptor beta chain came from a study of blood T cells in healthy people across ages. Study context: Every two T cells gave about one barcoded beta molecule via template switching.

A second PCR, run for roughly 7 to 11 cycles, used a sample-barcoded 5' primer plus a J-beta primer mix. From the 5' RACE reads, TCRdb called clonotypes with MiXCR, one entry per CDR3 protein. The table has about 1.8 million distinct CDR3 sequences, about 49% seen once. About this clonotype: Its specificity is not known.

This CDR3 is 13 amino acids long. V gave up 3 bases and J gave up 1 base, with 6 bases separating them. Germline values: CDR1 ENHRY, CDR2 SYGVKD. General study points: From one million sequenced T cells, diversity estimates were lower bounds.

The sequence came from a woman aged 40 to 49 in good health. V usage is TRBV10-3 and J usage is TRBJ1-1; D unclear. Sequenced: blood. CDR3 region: CAISDAPNTEAFF. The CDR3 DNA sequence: TGTGCCATCAGTGACGCCCCGAACACTGAAGCTTTCTTT.